Listed below are T cell receptor beta chains from one sample, sequenced in a study of yellow fever vaccine responses in identical twins. TCRdb re-derived calls from the RT-PCR reads in MiXCR, one entry per CDR3 protein. The listing contains around 72 distinct CDR3 sequences. The sequenced sample was T cells from blood (PBMCs), unsorted or a sorted subset (not recorded which), obtained before or after yellow fever vaccination (not recorded which). Every receptor here comes from a woman aged 18-29 years who received the yellow fever vaccine. CDR3s include the opening cysteine and the closing phenylalanine or tryptophan. Fields, in order: D gene, clone size, J gene, V gene, CDR3 DNA, CDR3 protein. D genes are given only for firm matches. Size is omitted from some rows. Given values are once, few, many or a class for expanded clones.

d_gene: .; abundance: large; j_gene: TRBJ2-5; v_gene: TRBV11-2; CDR3nt: TGTGCCAGCAGCTTTTTTCAAGAGACCCAGTACTTC; CDR3aa: CASSFFQETQYF
d_gene: TRBD1; abundance: large; j_gene: TRBJ2-7; v_gene: TRBV11-2; CDR3nt: TGTGCCAGCAGCTTCCGGGACAGGGCCTACGAGCAGTACTTC; CDR3aa: CASSFRDRAYEQYF
d_gene: .; abundance: hyperexpanded; j_gene: TRBJ2-3; v_gene: TRBV6-1; CDR3nt: TGTGCCAGCCGTGGGCCCCTTGGGCTAGATACGCAGTATTTT; CDR3aa: CASRGPLGLDTQYF
d_gene: TRBD1; abundance: .; j_gene: TRBJ1-4; v_gene: TRBV18; CDR3nt: TGTGCCAGCTCACAGGGGGCAAGAGAAAAACTGTTTTTT; CDR3aa: CASSQGAREKLFF
d_gene: .; abundance: hyperexpanded; j_gene: TRBJ2-1; v_gene: TRBV5-1; CDR3nt: TGCGCCAGCAGCTACGGACAGAACTACAATGAGCAGTTCTTC; CDR3aa: CASSYGQNYNEQFF
d_gene: .; abundance: large; j_gene: TRBJ1-1; v_gene: TRBV3-1; CDR3nt: TGTGCCAGCAGCCAGAGTGGTTACACTGAAGCTTTCTTT; CDR3aa: CASSQSGYTEAFF
d_gene: .; abundance: hyperexpanded; j_gene: TRBJ2-1; v_gene: TRBV10-2; CDR3nt: TGCGCCAGCAGTGAAAGATTCGGAATCCGGAATGAGCAGTTCTTC; CDR3aa: CASSERFGIRNEQFF
d_gene: .; abundance: hyperexpanded; j_gene: TRBJ2-3; v_gene: TRBV18; CDR3nt: TGTGCCAGCTCACCAGGAAGTCGTAGCACAGATACGCAGTATTTT; CDR3aa: CASSPGSRSTDTQYF
d_gene: .; abundance: large; j_gene: TRBJ1-1; v_gene: TRBV2; CDR3nt: TGTGCCAGCAGTGTAGGGCAGGGGAGGGACGGACCTGAAGCTTTCTTT; CDR3aa: CASSVGQGRDGPEAFF
d_gene: TRBD1; abundance: hyperexpanded; j_gene: TRBJ2-2; v_gene: TRBV7-3; CDR3nt: TGTGCCAGCAGCTTCCGGGACAGGGGGGCCGGGGAGCTGTTTTTT; CDR3aa: CASSFRDRGAGELFF
d_gene: .; abundance: large; j_gene: TRBJ1-1; v_gene: TRBV9; CDR3nt: TGTGCCAGTGGTCGGTCGGGCACTGAAGCTTTCTTT; CDR3aa: CASGRSGTEAFF
d_gene: .; abundance: large; j_gene: TRBJ1-5; v_gene: TRBV7-3; CDR3nt: TGTGCCAGCAGCTTATTATCCGGGGATCAGCCCCAGCATTTT; CDR3aa: CASSLLSGDQPQHF
d_gene: .; abundance: hyperexpanded; j_gene: TRBJ1-6; v_gene: TRBV11-2; CDR3nt: TGTGCCAGCAGCTTAGAGGCAGTGGATTCACCCCTCCACTTT; CDR3aa: CASSLEAVDSPLHF
d_gene: .; abundance: large; j_gene: TRBJ2-2; v_gene: TRBV11-3; CDR3nt: TGTGCCAGCAACATTCCCGGGACCGGGGAGCTGTTTTTT; CDR3aa: CASNIPGTGELFF
d_gene: .; abundance: large; j_gene: TRBJ2-5; v_gene: TRBV20-1; CDR3nt: TGCAGTGCTAGAGGTGGAGGAGAGACCCAGTACTTC; CDR3aa: CSARGGGETQYF
d_gene: .; abundance: hyperexpanded; j_gene: TRBJ2-2; v_gene: TRBV28; CDR3nt: TGTGCCAGCAGTTTTTCGTCCGGGGAGCTGTTTTTT; CDR3aa: CASSFSSGELFF
d_gene: .; abundance: hyperexpanded; j_gene: TRBJ2-6; v_gene: TRBV29-1; CDR3nt: TGCAGCGTTGAAGGAGGGCTTGGGGCCAACGTCCTGACTTTC; CDR3aa: CSVEGGLGANVLTF
d_gene: TRBD1; abundance: hyperexpanded; j_gene: TRBJ2-7; v_gene: TRBV3-1; CDR3nt: TGTGCCAGCAGCCCACGACAGGGGGCCTACGAGCAGTACTTC; CDR3aa: CASSPRQGAYEQYF
d_gene: TRBD1; abundance: hyperexpanded; j_gene: TRBJ2-1; v_gene: TRBV7-8; CDR3nt: TGTGCCAGCAGCCTCCGGGACAGGGGAAGCAATGAGCAGTTCTTC; CDR3aa: CASSLRDRGSNEQFF
d_gene: .; abundance: hyperexpanded; j_gene: TRBJ2-7; v_gene: TRBV15; CDR3nt: TGTGCCACCAGCAAAGGGGGAACCTCCTACGAGCAGTACTTC; CDR3aa: CATSKGGTSYEQYF
d_gene: TRBD1; abundance: large; j_gene: TRBJ2-7; v_gene: TRBV7-8; CDR3nt: TGTGCCAGCAGTTTCCGGGACAGGGGCTCCTACGAGCAGTACTTC; CDR3aa: CASSFRDRGSYEQYF
d_gene: .; abundance: hyperexpanded; j_gene: TRBJ2-3; v_gene: TRBV5-4; CDR3nt: TGTGCCAGCAGCGTCGGGCGAGGGGTTACGCAGTATTTT; CDR3aa: CASSVGRGVTQYF
d_gene: .; abundance: hyperexpanded; j_gene: TRBJ1-1; v_gene: TRBV6-5; CDR3nt: TGTGCCAGCAGTTACTCCGGACAGCCCCAAGTCATGAACACTGAAGCTTTCTTT; CDR3aa: CASSYSGQPQVMNTEAFF
d_gene: TRBD1; abundance: large; j_gene: TRBJ1-4; v_gene: TRBV28; CDR3nt: TGTGCCAGCAGTATCCCCGGGACAGGGTCGGAAAAACTGTTTTTT; CDR3aa: CASSIPGTGSEKLFF
d_gene: TRBD1; abundance: large; j_gene: TRBJ2-7; v_gene: TRBV7-2; CDR3nt: TGTGCCAGCAGCTTACACCGGGACAGGGGCGAGCAGTACTTC; CDR3aa: CASSLHRDRGEQYF
d_gene: TRBD2; abundance: hyperexpanded; j_gene: TRBJ2-5; v_gene: TRBV29-1; CDR3nt: TGCAGCGTGGGGACTAGTCCAAAAGAGACCCAGTACTTC; CDR3aa: CSVGTSPKETQYF
d_gene: .; abundance: large; j_gene: TRBJ1-1; v_gene: TRBV29-1; CDR3nt: TGCAGCGTTGACCCAGTGAACACTGAAGCTTTCTTT; CDR3aa: CSVDPVNTEAFF
d_gene: .; abundance: hyperexpanded; j_gene: TRBJ1-6; v_gene: TRBV4-2; CDR3nt: TGTGCCAGCAGCCAAGATCATGAACCCCTCCACTTT; CDR3aa: CASSQDHEPLHF
d_gene: TRBD1; abundance: large; j_gene: TRBJ2-1; v_gene: TRBV7-8; CDR3nt: TGTGCCAGCAGCGCCCGGGACAGGGGGCAGGAGCAGTTCTTC; CDR3aa: CASSARDRGQEQFF
d_gene: .; abundance: large; j_gene: TRBJ2-2; v_gene: TRBV7-2; CDR3nt: TGTGCCAGCAGCTTAGCGCAAACCACCGGGGAGCTGTTTTTT; CDR3aa: CASSLAQTTGELFF
d_gene: .; abundance: large; j_gene: TRBJ2-1; v_gene: TRBV14; CDR3nt: TGTGCCAGCAGCCAACTGAAAGGGGGGGCGGATGAGCAGTTCTTC; CDR3aa: CASSQLKGGADEQFF
d_gene: .; abundance: hyperexpanded; j_gene: TRBJ2-1; v_gene: TRBV6-1; CDR3nt: TGTGCCAGCAGACACAGGACGGTCAGCTCCTACAATGAGCAGTTCTTC; CDR3aa: CASRHRTVSSYNEQFF
d_gene: .; abundance: hyperexpanded; j_gene: TRBJ2-3; v_gene: TRBV11-2; CDR3nt: TGTGCCAGCAGCCCCTTCACAGATACGCAGTATTTT; CDR3aa: CASSPFTDTQYF
d_gene: .; abundance: large; j_gene: TRBJ1-2; v_gene: TRBV19; CDR3nt: TGTGCCAGTACCCCATACGGCTACACCTTC; CDR3aa: CASTPYGYTF
d_gene: .; abundance: .; j_gene: TRBJ2-7; v_gene: TRBV28; CDR3nt: TGTGCCAGCAGTGTCGACAGGTTCTACGAGCAGTACTTC; CDR3aa: CASSVDRFYEQYF
d_gene: TRBD2; abundance: .; j_gene: TRBJ2-1; v_gene: TRBV15; CDR3nt: TGTGCCACCAGCGGAGAGCGGGGGAGGCATGAGCAGTTCTTC; CDR3aa: CATSGERGRHEQFF
d_gene: TRBD2; abundance: large; j_gene: TRBJ2-3; v_gene: TRBV7-6; CDR3nt: TGTGCCAGCAGCTTTAGCGGGAAAGCAGATACGCAGTATTTT; CDR3aa: CASSFSGKADTQYF